The TCR beta chain under discussion was sequenced for a study of shared clonotypes between healthy human individuals. The protocol was immunoSEQ multiplex PCR, while the TCRdb copy is restricted to in-frame clones and leaves out a portion. The data show approximately 1.4 million clones, with 98% seen just once and about 0.4% held by the top ten. Sequenced material: naive CD4+ T cells sorted from blood. Noted subset: CD45RA+ positively selected. The source of this sequence is a man in his thirties or forties in good health.

CDR3 region: CASSHRLAGDSDTQYF. The CDR3 DNA reads as TGTGCCAGCAGCCACCGACTAGCGGGAGATTCAGATACGCAGTATTTT. The chain combines TRBV11-2 with TRBJ2-3; the match to TRBD2 covers 12 bases. The V gene end was trimmed by 5 bases and the J gene end by 4 bases; junction bases not matched to a gene: 7. Looked up from germline, CDR1 is SGHAT and CDR2 is FQNNGV. CDR3 length: 16 residues.